The rows below give T cell receptor beta chains drawn from one sample of a study of shared clonotypes between healthy human individuals. Produced via immunoSEQ multiplex PCR; TCRdb's table is partial and in-frame only. This table holds 1.5 million to 1.9 million clones, about 98% found once. Sequenced sample: naive CD4+ T cells sorted from blood. Source of these receptors: a man aged 25 to 45 in good health. Each CDR3 is given with its conserved first and last residue. Each record gives: CDR3 DNA, CDR3 protein, V gene, clone size, J gene, D gene. A D gene is named only where the DNA matches it firmly. For some rows the clone size is stated as once, few or many, or as a class when expanded; others skip it.

DNA: TGTGCCTGGAGTGTACGTCCTGGAGGGAGGGCCTACGAGCAGTACTTC
CDR3: CAWSVRPGGRAYEQYF
V: TRBV30
size: NA
J: TRBJ2-7
D: TRBD2

DNA: TGTGCCAGCAGCTTAGGATTCCGACCCACAGATACGCAGTATTTT
CDR3: CASSLGFRPTDTQYF
V: TRBV7-2
size: NA
J: TRBJ2-3
D: NA

DNA: TGCGCCAGCAGCCAAGCCAGGACTAGCGGGGCAGATACGCAGTATTTT
CDR3: CASSQARTSGADTQYF
V: TRBV4-3
size: NA
J: TRBJ2-3
D: TRBD2

DNA: TGTGCCAGCGGAGGAGAGACCCAGTACTTC
CDR3: CASGGETQYF
V: TRBV7-9
size: once
J: TRBJ2-5
D: NA

DNA: TGTGCCAGCAGCCCTCTCTCGTTTGCGGGGACCCAGTACTTC
CDR3: CASSPLSFAGTQYF
V: TRBV9
size: NA
J: TRBJ2-5
D: NA

DNA: TGTGCCAGCAGTGCGGCAGGGAATCCCAATCAGCCCCAGCATTTT
CDR3: CASSAAGNPNQPQHF
V: TRBV6-1
size: NA
J: TRBJ1-5
D: NA

DNA: TGTGCCAGCAGCTTGGACGGACAGCAGTACGAGCAGTACTTC
CDR3: CASSLDGQQYEQYF
V: TRBV5-4
size: NA
J: TRBJ2-7
D: NA

DNA: TGTGCCAGCAGCCAAGTGTACGACACTGAAGCTTTCTTT
CDR3: CASSQVYDTEAFF
V: TRBV7-9
size: NA
J: TRBJ1-1
D: NA

DNA: TGTGCCACCACCGGGAGCACAGATACGCAGTATTTT
CDR3: CATTGSTDTQYF
V: TRBV15
size: NA
J: TRBJ2-3
D: NA

DNA: TGTGCCAGCAGTTTATGGGATAGCACAGATACGCAGTATTTT
CDR3: CASSLWDSTDTQYF
V: TRBV28
size: NA
J: TRBJ2-3
D: NA

DNA: TGTGCCAGCACCGATAGGACAGGGAATCAGCCCCAGCATTTT
CDR3: CASTDRTGNQPQHF
V: TRBV27
size: NA
J: TRBJ1-5
D: TRBD1

DNA: TGTGCCAGCAGCTTAGCGCAAGTCGGCTTGAGCTCCTACAATGAGCAGTTCTTC
CDR3: CASSLAQVGLSSYNEQFF
V: TRBV7-6
size: NA
J: TRBJ2-1
D: NA

DNA: TGCGCCAGCAGCGAAACAGCGAACACTGAAGCTTTCTTT
CDR3: CASSETANTEAFF
V: TRBV5-1
size: NA
J: TRBJ1-1
D: NA

DNA: TGTGCCAGCAGCGTAGCAGGGGGCGCGGGGGTTGACACTGAAGCTTTCTTT
CDR3: CASSVAGGAGVDTEAFF
V: TRBV9
size: once
J: TRBJ1-1
D: TRBD1

DNA: TGTGCCAGCAGCTTGGTTTCCGGTAGCACAGATACGCAGTATTTT
CDR3: CASSLVSGSTDTQYF
V: TRBV5-5
size: NA
J: TRBJ2-3
D: NA

DNA: TGTGCCAGCAGTGGAACAGGTATCGAGCAGTACTTC
CDR3: CASSGTGIEQYF
V: TRBV2
size: NA
J: TRBJ2-7
D: NA

DNA: TGCGCCAGCAGCTCCGGACAGGGCGGAACTAATGAAAAACTGTTTTTT
CDR3: CASSSGQGGTNEKLFF
V: TRBV5-1
size: NA
J: TRBJ1-4
D: TRBD1

DNA: TGTGCCAGCAGCTTCCCAGCAGTGGGGGGGGAGCTGTTTTTT
CDR3: CASSFPAVGGELFF
V: TRBV7-9
size: NA
J: TRBJ2-2
D: NA

DNA: TGTGCCAGCAGTTTGCTCTCCCTCGGATACAATGAGCAGTTCTTC
CDR3: CASSLLSLGYNEQFF
V: TRBV27
size: NA
J: TRBJ2-1
D: NA

DNA: TGCGCCAGCAGCCCCCCAATGGGGAGCTCCTACAATGAGCAGTTCTTC
CDR3: CASSPPMGSSYNEQFF
V: TRBV4-1
size: NA
J: TRBJ2-1
D: NA

DNA: TGTGCCAGCAGCCCCACCAGGAACCCGGGAGGGGAGCTGTTTTTT
CDR3: CASSPTRNPGGELFF
V: TRBV11-2
size: NA
J: TRBJ2-2
D: NA

DNA: TGTGCCAGCAGTTCCGGGGCCGGACGTAATGAAAAACTGTTTTTT
CDR3: CASSSGAGRNEKLFF
V: TRBV6-6
size: NA
J: TRBJ1-4
D: NA

DNA: TGCGCCAGCAGCTTGAATCACAGACCCAAACGCACAGATACGCAGTATTTT
CDR3: CASSLNHRPKRTDTQYF
V: TRBV5-1
size: NA
J: TRBJ2-3
D: NA

DNA: TGTGCCAGCAGTAGGGAGGGACTAGCCAAAAACATTCAGTACTTC
CDR3: CASSREGLAKNIQYF
V: TRBV27
size: NA
J: TRBJ2-4
D: TRBD2

DNA: TGTGCCAGCAGGGGGCTCCGGTATCAGCAGTTCTTC
CDR3: CASRGLRYQQFF
V: TRBV27
size: NA
J: TRBJ2-1
D: NA

DNA: TGTGCCAGCAGCTTCAGTCTGGGGCCGACGTCGGGAAGCGAGCAGTACTTC
CDR3: CASSFSLGPTSGSEQYF
V: TRBV7-9
size: NA
J: TRBJ2-7
D: NA

DNA: TGTGCCAGCAGTGACGGACTAGCGGGCATAGAGACCCAGTACTTC
CDR3: CASSDGLAGIETQYF
V: TRBV25-1
size: once
J: TRBJ2-5
D: TRBD2

DNA: TGTGCCAGCAGTTTATACCCCGGGGTAGCGGGAAGCACCGGGGAGCTGTTTTTT
CDR3: CASSLYPGVAGSTGELFF
V: TRBV28
size: NA
J: TRBJ2-2
D: TRBD2

DNA: TGTGCCAGCAGTTTAACAGGGATCTCCTACGAGCAGTACTTC
CDR3: CASSLTGISYEQYF
V: TRBV28
size: NA
J: TRBJ2-7
D: NA

DNA: TGTGCCAGCAGCCCTTTGATAGGAGGCGGGGAGACCCAGTACTTC
CDR3: CASSPLIGGGETQYF
V: TRBV7-9
size: NA
J: TRBJ2-5
D: NA

DNA: TGTGCCAGCAGCGTAGGGGGGCCAAGCTCCTACGAGCAGTACTTC
CDR3: CASSVGGPSSYEQYF
V: TRBV9
size: NA
J: TRBJ2-7
D: NA

DNA: TGTGCCAGCAGCCGGGACAGGGAAGATCAGCCCCAGCATTTT
CDR3: CASSRDREDQPQHF
V: TRBV7-9
size: NA
J: TRBJ1-5
D: TRBD1

DNA: TGTGCCAGCAGTTACGTTGGGCCTGAGTTCGCTTTCTTT
CDR3: CASSYVGPEFAFF
V: TRBV6-5
size: NA
J: TRBJ1-1
D: NA

DNA: TGTGCCAGCAGTGAAGCGGCACAGAGCGATCAGCCCCAGCATTTT
CDR3: CASSEAAQSDQPQHF
V: TRBV6-1
size: NA
J: TRBJ1-5
D: NA

DNA: TGTGCCAGCAGGGATAGCGGGAGGGGCTACAATGAGCAGTTCTTC
CDR3: CASRDSGRGYNEQFF
V: TRBV2
size: NA
J: TRBJ2-1
D: TRBD2

DNA: TGTGCCAGCAGCCGGAGTGCGGGAGAAACCTACGAGCAGTACTTC
CDR3: CASSRSAGETYEQYF
V: TRBV27
size: NA
J: TRBJ2-7
D: TRBD2

DNA: TGCGCCAGCAGCGTTGGGTTCTACAATGAGCAGTTCTTC
CDR3: CASSVGFYNEQFF
V: TRBV4-3
size: NA
J: TRBJ2-1
D: NA

DNA: TGTGCCAGCCTTCTGGACAGGGGTCTCTACGAGCAGTACTTC
CDR3: CASLLDRGLYEQYF
V: TRBV14
size: NA
J: TRBJ2-7
D: TRBD1

DNA: TGTGCCAGCAGTACAGGACTAGCGCGTAGGTACAATGAGCAGTTCTTC
CDR3: CASSTGLARRYNEQFF
V: TRBV27
size: once
J: TRBJ2-1
D: TRBD2

DNA: TGTGCCATCGACAGGGGCCCTTACGAGCAGTACTTC
CDR3: CAIDRGPYEQYF
V: TRBV6-1
size: once
J: TRBJ2-7
D: TRBD1

DNA: TGCGCCAGCAGCTTGGGTGCGGGGGCCAGCACAGATACGCAGTATTTT
CDR3: CASSLGAGASTDTQYF
V: TRBV5-1
size: NA
J: TRBJ2-3
D: NA

DNA: TGTGCCAGCAGACAAGGGGACGGCTCCTACGAGCAGTACTTC
CDR3: CASRQGDGSYEQYF
V: TRBV6-5
size: NA
J: TRBJ2-7
D: NA

DNA: TGTGCCAGCAGCTTGACGGACCTGTGGCAGGAAATACACGAGCAGTACTTC
CDR3: CASSLTDLWQEIHEQYF
V: TRBV5-8
size: NA
J: TRBJ2-7
D: NA

DNA: TGTGCCAGCAGCGGGGGGTCAATGCGGGCAGATACGCAGTATTTT
CDR3: CASSGGSMRADTQYF
V: TRBV5-4
size: NA
J: TRBJ2-3
D: NA

DNA: TGTGCCAGCAGCGCCGGACTAGCTTCTACGTACAATGAGCAGTTCTTC
CDR3: CASSAGLASTYNEQFF
V: TRBV9
size: once
J: TRBJ2-1
D: TRBD2

DNA: TGTGCCAGCAGAGACAACTTTGCGCGACCTAACTACGAGCAGTACTTC
CDR3: CASRDNFARPNYEQYF
V: TRBV6-6
size: NA
J: TRBJ2-7
D: NA

DNA: TGCGCCAGCAGTCCTAGCGGGAGGGCCACCGGGGAGCTGTTTTTT
CDR3: CASSPSGRATGELFF
V: TRBV5-1
size: NA
J: TRBJ2-2
D: TRBD2

DNA: TGTGCCAGCAGCCGGGGACTGGTGGAGGAGACCCAGTACTTC
CDR3: CASSRGLVEETQYF
V: TRBV6-5
size: NA
J: TRBJ2-5
D: NA

DNA: TGTGCCCAAACGGGGAGGGGGATTGGGCAGTACTTC
CDR3: CAQTGRGIGQYF
V: TRBV6-5
size: NA
J: TRBJ2-7
D: NA

DNA: TGTGCCAGCTCCTCGGTGCTAGCGGGAAGCGAGCAGTACTTC
CDR3: CASSSVLAGSEQYF
V: TRBV27
size: NA
J: TRBJ2-7
D: TRBD2

DNA: TGTGCCAGCAGCCCAGGGACAGGGGGCCGGTTGGGAGAAGGCTACACCTTC
CDR3: CASSPGTGGRLGEGYTF
V: TRBV7-2
size: once
J: TRBJ1-2
D: TRBD1

DNA: TGTGCCAGCAGTTTTAGGGGGGGTATGAACACTGAAGCTTTCTTT
CDR3: CASSFRGGMNTEAFF
V: TRBV28
size: once
J: TRBJ1-1
D: NA

DNA: TGCAGCGTTGTCGGGTCGGGAGCCTACAATGAGCAGTTCTTC
CDR3: CSVVGSGAYNEQFF
V: TRBV29-1
size: NA
J: TRBJ2-1
D: NA

DNA: TGCAGTGCAATAGCCGTAGATACGCAGTATTTT
CDR3: CSAIAVDTQYF
V: TRBV20-1
size: NA
J: TRBJ2-3
D: NA

DNA: TGCAGCGAGACACAGGGGGCCGGGGAGACCCAGTACTTC
CDR3: CSETQGAGETQYF
V: TRBV29-1
size: NA
J: TRBJ2-5
D: TRBD1